This TCR beta chain was sequenced for a study of regulatory T cells in long-lasting Graves disease. A remark on this clonotype: Its matching antigen is unknown.

The CDR3 loop spans 13 amino acids. Trimming took off 4 bases at V and 0 bases at J, with 4 bases between the two ends. CDR1 MNHEY and CDR2 SMNVEV come from the germline V gene (reference sequence). CDR3-region Arm-PCR and iRepertoire HTBI primers produced the TCR beta libraries. TCRdb reprocessed the multiplex PCR reads with MiXCR, giving one entry per CDR3 protein. The sample contains roughly 500,000 distinct CDR3 sequences, about 22% of which appear only once. Time point meaning: persistent/refractory GD, antithyroid drugs over 5 years with positive TRAb. PBMC RNA served as the TCR library source. General study findings and limits: Relative to new patients (approximately 1,000), persistent patients exhibited greater sharing of public clonotypes (about 3,000). Exclusively peripheral blood, rather than thyroid tissue, was studied. Favored usage of TRBV28, TRBJ1-2 and TRBJ2-5 was recorded in persistent disease. It was possible that the small sample size reduced accuracy.

Sequencing was performed on peripheral blood mononuclear cells (PBMCs), taken when the disease was refractory, from a patient treated with antithyroid drugs. The clonotype originates from a female donor with Graves disease. The rearrangement joins TRBV27 to TRBJ2-4, with no clear D. The CDR3, as DNA: TGTGCCAGCAGTTCTTTAGCCAAAAACATTCAGTACTTC. Translating it yields CASSSLAKNIQYF.